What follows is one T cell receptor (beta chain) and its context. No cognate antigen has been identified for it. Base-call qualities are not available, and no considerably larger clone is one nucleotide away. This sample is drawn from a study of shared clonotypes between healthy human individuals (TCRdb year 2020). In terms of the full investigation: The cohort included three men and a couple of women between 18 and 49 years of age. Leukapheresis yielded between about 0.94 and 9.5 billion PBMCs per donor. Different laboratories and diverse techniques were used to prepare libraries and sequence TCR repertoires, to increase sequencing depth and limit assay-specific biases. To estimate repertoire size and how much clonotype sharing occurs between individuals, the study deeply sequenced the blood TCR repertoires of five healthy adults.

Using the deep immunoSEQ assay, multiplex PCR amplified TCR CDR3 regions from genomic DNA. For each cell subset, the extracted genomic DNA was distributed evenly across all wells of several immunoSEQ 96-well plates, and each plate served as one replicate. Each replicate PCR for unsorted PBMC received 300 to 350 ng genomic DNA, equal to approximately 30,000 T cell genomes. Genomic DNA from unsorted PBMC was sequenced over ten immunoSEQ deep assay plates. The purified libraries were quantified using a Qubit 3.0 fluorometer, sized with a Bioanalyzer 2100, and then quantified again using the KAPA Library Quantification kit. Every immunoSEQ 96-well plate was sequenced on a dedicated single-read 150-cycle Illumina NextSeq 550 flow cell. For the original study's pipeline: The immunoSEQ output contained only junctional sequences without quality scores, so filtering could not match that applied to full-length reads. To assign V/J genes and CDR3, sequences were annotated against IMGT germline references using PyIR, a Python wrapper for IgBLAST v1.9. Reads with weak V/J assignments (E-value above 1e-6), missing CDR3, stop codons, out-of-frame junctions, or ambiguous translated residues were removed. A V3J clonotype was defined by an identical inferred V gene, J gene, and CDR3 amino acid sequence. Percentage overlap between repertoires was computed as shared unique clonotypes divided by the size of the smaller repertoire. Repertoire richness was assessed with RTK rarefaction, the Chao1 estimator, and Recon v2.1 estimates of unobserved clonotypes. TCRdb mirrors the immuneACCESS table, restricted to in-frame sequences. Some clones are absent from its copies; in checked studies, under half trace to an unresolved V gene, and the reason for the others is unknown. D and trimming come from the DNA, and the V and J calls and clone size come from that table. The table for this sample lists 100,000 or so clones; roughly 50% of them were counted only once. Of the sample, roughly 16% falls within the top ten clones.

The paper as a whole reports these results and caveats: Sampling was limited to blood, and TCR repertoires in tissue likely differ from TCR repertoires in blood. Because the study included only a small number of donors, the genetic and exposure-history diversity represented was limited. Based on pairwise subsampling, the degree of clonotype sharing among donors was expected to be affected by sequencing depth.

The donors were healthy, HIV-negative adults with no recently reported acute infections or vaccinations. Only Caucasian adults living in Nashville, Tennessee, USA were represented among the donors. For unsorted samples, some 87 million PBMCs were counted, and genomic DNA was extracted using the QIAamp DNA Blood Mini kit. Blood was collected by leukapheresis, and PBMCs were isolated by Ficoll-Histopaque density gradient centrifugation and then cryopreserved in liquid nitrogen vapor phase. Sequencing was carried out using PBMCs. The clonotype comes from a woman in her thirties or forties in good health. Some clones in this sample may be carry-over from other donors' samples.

The DNA sequence is TGTGCCAGCAGCTCCGTAGCGGGAAGGTCCGATACGCAGTATTTT. This yields the protein CASSSVAGRSDTQYF. The V and J segments used are TRBV5-4 and TRBJ2-3, with 8 bases aligning to TRBD2. CDR1 is given as SGHNT and CDR2 as YYREEE, both from the germline V gene (reference sequence). Including cysteine and phenylalanine, the CDR3 has 15 amino acids. The CDR3 DNA has 45 bases and is translated from base 1. Here V drops 3 bases and J drops 6 bases, and the junction holds 9 bases not matched to any gene.